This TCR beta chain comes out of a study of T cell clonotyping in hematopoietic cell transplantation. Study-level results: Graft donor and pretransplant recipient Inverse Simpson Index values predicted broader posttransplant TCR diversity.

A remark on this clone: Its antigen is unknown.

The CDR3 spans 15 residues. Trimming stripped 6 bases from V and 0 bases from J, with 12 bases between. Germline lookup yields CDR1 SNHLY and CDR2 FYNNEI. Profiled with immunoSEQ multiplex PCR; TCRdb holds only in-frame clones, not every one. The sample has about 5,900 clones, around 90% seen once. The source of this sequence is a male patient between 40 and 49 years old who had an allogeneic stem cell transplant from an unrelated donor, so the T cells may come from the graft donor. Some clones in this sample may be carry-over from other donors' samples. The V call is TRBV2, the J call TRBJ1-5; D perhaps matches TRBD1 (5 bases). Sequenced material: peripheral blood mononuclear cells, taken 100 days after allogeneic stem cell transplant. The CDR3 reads CASRQGAGSNQPQHF. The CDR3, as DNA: TGTGCCAGCAGACAAGGGGCGGGTAGCAATCAGCCCCAGCATTTT.